This T cell receptor (beta chain) stems from a study of T cell repertoires in cytomegalovirus infection (dated by TCRdb to about 2019). Regarding the research as a whole: Peptide stimulations targeted recently identified HLA-C-restricted CMV epitopes, whose presentation resists viral immunomodulation, together with well-studied HLA-B-restricted epitopes. Because public TCR beta signatures pointed to carriage of CMV infection together with the matching HLA type, the HLA type of each donor mattered for the analysis.

The sample's treatment or condition label, decoded: in vitro stimulation with specific CMV peptide epitopes to enrich CMV-specific T cells. Trimmed from V: 4 bases; trimmed from J: 2 bases; junction bases lacking a gene match: 2. According to the germline V gene (reference sequence), CDR1 reads DFQATT and CDR2 reads SNEGSKA. The CDR3 measures 14 amino acids from cysteine to phenylalanine. CDR3 DNA is the only sequence kept; it has 42 bases, read in frame from the first base. Instrument used: Illumina HiSeq 1500. TCRdb handled the public reads itself, with Q25 trimming in fastp and clone calling in MiXCR, and kept productive beta chains. Each entry is one CDR3 protein sequence, shown with its most common DNA and genes. The sample yields approximately 990,000 distinct CDR3 sequences; approximately 31% were counted once. The top ten hold about an eighth of the sample. Beyond this particular receptor, the publication reports: The ex vivo response was dominated by HLA-C-restricted CMV-specific TCR beta clonotypes, which also provided the single most frequent clonotype in two of eight donors. In both this cohort and an independent roughly 400-donor cohort, the cumulative frequency of public TCR beta family members distinguished carriers of CMV infection plus the relevant HLA type.

Comments on this clonotype: Its antigen target is currently unknown. No clone much larger than this one lies a single base away; base qualities are absent.

This chain joins TRBV20-1 to TRBJ1-3, and 10 junctional nucleotides match TRBD1. This TCR was recovered from a human donor in good health (CMV status not recorded). Some clones in this sample may be carry-over from other donors' samples. This specimen was cultured CD8+ T cells from PBMCs, taken from culture after CMV antigen stimulation. The DNA sequence is as follows: TGCAGTGCTATGACAGGGGGCCCTGGAAACACCATATATTTT. Its coded protein is CSAMTGGPGNTIYF.